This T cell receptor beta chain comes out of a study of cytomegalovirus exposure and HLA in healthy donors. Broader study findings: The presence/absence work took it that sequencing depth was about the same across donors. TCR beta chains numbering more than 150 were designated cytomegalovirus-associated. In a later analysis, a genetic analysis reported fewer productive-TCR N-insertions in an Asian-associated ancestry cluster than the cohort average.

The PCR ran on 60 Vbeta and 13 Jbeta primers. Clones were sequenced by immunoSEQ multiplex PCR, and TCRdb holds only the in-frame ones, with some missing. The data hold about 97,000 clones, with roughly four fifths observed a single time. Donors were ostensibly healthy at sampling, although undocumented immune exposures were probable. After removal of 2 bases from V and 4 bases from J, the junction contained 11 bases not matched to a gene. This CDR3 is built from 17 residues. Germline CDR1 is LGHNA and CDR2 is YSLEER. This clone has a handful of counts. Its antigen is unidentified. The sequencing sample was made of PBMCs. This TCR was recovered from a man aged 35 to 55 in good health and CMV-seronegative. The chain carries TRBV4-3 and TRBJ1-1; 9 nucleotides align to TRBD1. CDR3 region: CASSQRPGTGFGTEAFF. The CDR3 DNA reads TGCGCCAGCAGCCAACGTCCCGGGACAGGGTTCGGCACTGAAGCTTTCTTT.